The 18 T cell receptor beta chains reported below all come from one sample, sequenced in a study of cytomegalovirus exposure and HLA in healthy donors. Researchers ran the PCR with 60 Vbeta and 13 Jbeta primers. The protocol was immunoSEQ multiplex PCR, while the TCRdb copy is restricted to in-frame clones and leaves out a portion. The sample consists of around 92,000 clones, roughly 79% of them appearing once. The sequencing sample was made of PBMCs. All receptors come from a female donor in good health and CMV-seropositive.

The rearrangement joins TRBV6-5 to TRBJ2-2; 8 bases agree with TRBD2. The CDR3 contains 16 residues. The V segment lost 4 bases and the J segment 1 base; nucleotides outside the gene matches: 5. Germline V lookup: CDR1 MNHEY, CDR2 SVGAGI. The CDR3 sequence: CASSSTGGLNTGELFF. As DNA, the CDR3 is TGTGCCAGCAGTTCTACGGGAGGGTTGAACACCGGGGAGCTGTTTTTT.

The chain combines TRBV6-6 with TRBJ2-6; D may be TRBD2 (6 bases). The germline gives CDR1 MNHNY, CDR2 SVGAGI (reference sequence). This CDR3 is 14 amino acids long. V lost 7 bases and J 11 bases, leaving 18 bases between the germline ends. CDR3: CASIRAGLSDVLTF. The CDR3 nucleotides read TGTGCCAGCATTAGGGCGGGGCTGTCGGACGTCCTGACTTTC.

The rearrangement links TRBV4-2 to TRBJ2-1, with D tentatively TRBD2 (7 bases). CDR3 length: 17 residues. Germline-derived CDR1 and CDR2 are LGHNA and YNFKEQ. V dropped 1 base and J dropped 0 bases, with 13 bases sitting between them. CDR3 DNA: TGTGCCAGCAGCCAAGTGGGGGGGCCTAGCTCCTACAATGAGCAGTTCTTC. Its protein product is CASSQVGGPSSYNEQFF.

The chain uses TRBV4-1 and TRBJ1-6; D is unresolved. CDR1 is MGHRA, CDR2 YSYEKL, per germline. This CDR3 has 15 amino acids. Trimming shortened V by 1 base and J by 7 bases, and 11 bases separated the two germline ends. The CDR3 DNA sequence: TGCGCCAGCAGCCAAGGGTGGCAGATAAATTCACCCCTCCACTTT. Residues: CASSQGWQINSPLHF.

The rearrangement uses TRBV28 and TRBJ2-7; 13 nucleotides line up with TRBD2. With 3 bases clipped from V and 2 bases from J, the junction kept 10 bases outside the gene matches. The CDR3 is made up of 18 amino acids. In germline, CDR1 is MDHEN, CDR2 SYDVKM. CDR3: CASSLTRLAGGRAYEQYF. The DNA for the CDR3 is TGTGCCAGCAGTTTGACGCGACTAGCGGGAGGCCGAGCCTACGAGCAGTACTTC.

The chain combines TRBV28 with TRBJ2-3; D may be TRBD1 (6 bases). Germline V CDR1 and CDR2: MDHEN, SYDVKM. V gave up 1 base and J gave up 10 bases, with 21 bases separating them. The CDR3 runs 16 residues. Written as DNA, the CDR3 is TGTGCCAGCAGTTTATTCGTCCAGGGGTCTCGGGCGGCGCAGTATTTT. Translated, it gives CASSLFVQGSRAAQYF.

The chain joins TRBV5-1 to TRBJ2-4; 8 bases are shared with TRBD1. V lost 4 bases, J lost 6 bases, and 6 bases stayed unmatched. The germline CDR1 and CDR2 sequences are SGHRS and YFSETQ. This CDR3 has 14 amino acids. In DNA, the CDR3 is TGCGCCAGCAGCCTGACAGGGGAACGAAACATTCAGTACTTC. The encoded protein is CASSLTGERNIQYF.

The V and J genes are TRBV7-8 and TRBJ1-2; the D is unclear. Looked up from germline, CDR1 is SGHVS and CDR2 is FQNEAQ. This CDR3 contains 11 residues. V shed 7 bases and J shed 3 bases, with 6 bases lying between them. The CDR3: CASTPYYGYTF. The CDR3, as DNA: TGTGCCAGCACCCCATACTATGGCTACACCTTC.

Only one count was recorded for this clone. The chain employs TRBV5-4 and TRBJ2-5; 9 nucleotides align to TRBD1. CDR3 size: 17 residues. Per the germline V gene, CDR1 is SGHNT and CDR2 is YYREEE (reference sequence). The trim removed 2 bases at V and 3 bases at J, leaving 11 bases unmatched. The CDR3: CASSFWKGTGLKETQYF. The CDR3 region has the DNA TGTGCCAGCAGCTTTTGGAAGGGGACAGGGCTAAAAGAGACCCAGTACTTC. Drawing the rest from reference TRBV5-4 and TRBJ2-5, the complete variable domain is ETGVTQSPTHLIKTRGQQVTLRCSSQSGHNTVSWYQQALGQGPQFIFQYYREEENGRGNFPPRFSGLQFPNYSSELNVNALELDDSALYLCASSFWKGTGLKETQYFGPGTRLLVL.

This clone turned up a few times. V usage is TRBV28 and J usage is TRBJ2-7; D perhaps matches TRBD1 (5 bases). Per germline, CDR1 MDHEN and CDR2 SYDVKM. Trimming stripped 8 bases from V and 3 bases from J, with 8 bases between. CDR3 length: 11 residues. CDR3 sequence reads: CASLDNYEQYF. The CDR3 DNA reads TGTGCCAGCTTGGACAACTACGAGCAGTACTTC.

This sequence joins TRBV30 and TRBJ1-2; 9 bases align to TRBD1. Trimming at V came to 2 bases and at J to 0 bases, leaving 1 base not matched to a gene. Per the germline V gene, CDR1 is GTSNPN and CDR2 is SVGIG (reference sequence). The CDR3 is made up of 14 amino acids. This CDR3 is CAWSRQGANYGYTF. CDR3 nucleotides: TGTGCCTGGAGTCGACAGGGGGCTAACTATGGCTACACCTTC.

The rearrangement uses TRBV2 and TRBJ1-3, with 8 nucleotides matching TRBD1. Germline CDR1 reads SNHLY; CDR2 reads FYNNEI. This CDR3 contains 16 residues. The junction had 11 bases not matched to a gene; V was cut back by 6 bases and J by 4 bases. The CDR3 reads CASSVLTGARGNTIYF. CDR3 sequence (DNA): TGTGCCAGCAGCGTCCTGACAGGGGCAAGAGGAAACACCATATATTTT.

A remark on this clone: An end of the junction differs from the germline gene, which may be a read error. V usage is TRBV15 and J usage is TRBJ1-4, with D possibly matching TRBD1 (6 bases). Germline loops: CDR1 LNHNV, CDR2 YYDKDF (reference sequence). The CDR3 is 13 residues long. The CDR3 protein is CAIGGTRDEKLFF. The DNA of the CDR3 is TGCGCGATCGGGGGGACACGTGACGAAAAACTGTTTTTT.

The chain is built from TRBV7-5 and TRBJ1-2; the table's D call, TRBD1, has no DNA check behind it. TRBV7-5 corresponds to a pseudogene. The CDR3 is 14 amino acids. The CDR3 DNA sequence: TGTGCCAGAAGCCACCAGGGGGCGAACTATGGCTACACCTTC. It codes for CARSHQGANYGYTF.

The gene calls are TRBV30 and TRBJ1-4; maybe TRBD1 (6 bases). CDR1 and CDR2 (germline): GTSNPN, SVGIG (reference sequence). V lost 2 bases and J 7 bases, leaving 17 bases between the germline ends. This CDR3 is built from 15 residues. Written as DNA, the CDR3 is TGTGCCTGGAGTCAACCAGGGGTCGGAGGTGAAAAACTGTTTTTT. Residues: CAWSQPGVGGEKLFF.

V gene TRBV7-2 combines with J gene TRBJ2-5; the D gene is possibly TRBD1 (5 bases). This CDR3 is built from 14 residues. Deletions cut 5 bases from V and 0 bases from J, with 10 bases between. Germline assignment: CDR1 SGHTA and CDR2 FQGNSA. CDR3 DNA sequence: TGTGCCAGCAGCCCACAGGCGTACCAAGAGACCCAGTACTTC. This gives the protein CASSPQAYQETQYF.

This chain connects TRBV5-1 to TRBJ1-4; 9 bases are shared with TRBD1. Germline CDR1 and CDR2: SGHRS and YFSETQ. CDR3 size: 14 residues. V was pared by 2 bases and J by 7 bases, with 3 bases of the junction left unmatched. The DNA of the CDR3 is TGCGCCAGCAGCTTCGGACAGGGGAGTGAAAAACTGTTTTTT. This codes for CASSFGQGSEKLFF.

J is TRBJ2-3 and V is TRBV5-4, with 10 nucleotides matching TRBD2. Losses at the gene ends were 1 base for V and 2 bases for J; bases not matched to a gene: 7. The CDR3 is 17 amino acids. Germline V gene data show CDR1 as SGHNT and CDR2 as YYREEE (reference sequence). For the CDR3, the DNA is TGTGCCAGCAGCTTGAGGCTAGCGGGGGCCTACACAGATACGCAGTATTTT. Its protein is CASSLRLAGAYTDTQYF.